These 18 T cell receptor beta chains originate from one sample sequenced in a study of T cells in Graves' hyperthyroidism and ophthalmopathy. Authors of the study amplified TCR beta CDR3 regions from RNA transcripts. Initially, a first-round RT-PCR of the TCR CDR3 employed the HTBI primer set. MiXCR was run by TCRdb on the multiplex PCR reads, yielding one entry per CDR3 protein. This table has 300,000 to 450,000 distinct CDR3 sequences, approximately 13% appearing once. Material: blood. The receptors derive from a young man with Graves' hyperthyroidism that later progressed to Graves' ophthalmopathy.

The CDR3: CASKKDRAPANYGYTF. The CDR3 nucleotides read TGTGCCAGCAAGAAAGACAGGGCTCCCGCTAACTATGGCTACACCTTC. This rearrangement joins TRBV19 to TRBJ1-2, with 7 bases identical to TRBD1. Unmatched junction bases numbered 13, after V lost 9 bases and J lost 0 bases. Germline V gene lookup returns CDR1 LNHDA and CDR2 SQIVND (reference sequence). The CDR3 extends over 16 amino acids.

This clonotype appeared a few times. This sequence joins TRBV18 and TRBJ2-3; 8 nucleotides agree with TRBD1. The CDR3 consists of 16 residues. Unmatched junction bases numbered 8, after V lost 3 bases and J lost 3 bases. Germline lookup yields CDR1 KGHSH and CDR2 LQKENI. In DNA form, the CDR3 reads TGTGCCAGCTCACCTTCAGGGGGCGCCTGGACAGATACGCAGTATTTT. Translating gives CASSPSGGAWTDTQYF.

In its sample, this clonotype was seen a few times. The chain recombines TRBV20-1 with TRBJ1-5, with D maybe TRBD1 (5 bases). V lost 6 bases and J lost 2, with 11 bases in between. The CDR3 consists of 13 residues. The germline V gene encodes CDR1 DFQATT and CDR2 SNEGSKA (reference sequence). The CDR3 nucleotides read TGCAGTGCCGAGGGACGGGGCAATCAGCCCCAGCATTTT. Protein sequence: CSAEGRGNQPQHF.

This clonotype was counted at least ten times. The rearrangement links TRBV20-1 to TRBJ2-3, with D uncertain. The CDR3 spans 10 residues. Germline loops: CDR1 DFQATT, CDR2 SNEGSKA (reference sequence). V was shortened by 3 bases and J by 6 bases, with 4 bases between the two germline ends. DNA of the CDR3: TGCAGTGCTAGCGAGGATACGCAGTATTTT. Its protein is CSASEDTQYF.

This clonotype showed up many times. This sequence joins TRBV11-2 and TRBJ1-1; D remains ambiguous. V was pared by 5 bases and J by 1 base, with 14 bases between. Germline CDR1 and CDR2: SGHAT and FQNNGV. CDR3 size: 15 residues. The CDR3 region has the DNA TGTGCCAGCAGCGACCACAGCAGGTGGAACACTGAAGCTTTCTTT. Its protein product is CASSDHSRWNTEAFF.

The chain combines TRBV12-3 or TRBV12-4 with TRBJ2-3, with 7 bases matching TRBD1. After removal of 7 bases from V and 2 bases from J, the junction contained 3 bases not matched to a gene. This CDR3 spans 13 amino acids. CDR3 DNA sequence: TGTGCCAGCACGGGACAGCCCACAGATACGCAGTATTTT. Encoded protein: CASTGQPTDTQYF.

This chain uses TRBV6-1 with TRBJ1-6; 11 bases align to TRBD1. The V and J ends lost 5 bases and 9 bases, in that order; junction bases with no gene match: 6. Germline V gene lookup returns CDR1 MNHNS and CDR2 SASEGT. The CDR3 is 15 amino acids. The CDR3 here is CASSPGQGERSPLHF. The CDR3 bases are TGTGCCAGCAGTCCGGGACAGGGGGAACGTTCACCCCTCCACTTT.

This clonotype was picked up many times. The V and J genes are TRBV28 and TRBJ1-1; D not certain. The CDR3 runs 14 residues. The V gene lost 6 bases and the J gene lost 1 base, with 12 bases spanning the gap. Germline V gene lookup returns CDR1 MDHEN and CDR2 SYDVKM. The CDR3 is CASSPVRQNTEAFF. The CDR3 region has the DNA TGTGCCAGCAGCCCGGTGAGACAGAACACTGAAGCTTTCTTT.

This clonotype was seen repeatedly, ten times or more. Here the CDR3 DNA reads TGTGCCAGCAGCGCTCAGGGACTCAATTCACCCCTCCACTTT. It is translated as CASSAQGLNSPLHF. The rearrangement joins TRBV2 to TRBJ1-6, with D perhaps matching TRBD1 (5 bases). The V end lost 6 bases, the J end lost 7 bases, and 13 bases lay between the germline ends. Germline lookup yields CDR1 SNHLY and CDR2 FYNNEI. The CDR3 sequence is 14 residues long.

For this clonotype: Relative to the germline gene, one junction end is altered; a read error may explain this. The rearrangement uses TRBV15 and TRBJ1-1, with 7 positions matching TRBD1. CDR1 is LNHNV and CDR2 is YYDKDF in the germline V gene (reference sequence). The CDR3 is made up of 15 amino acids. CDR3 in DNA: TGTGCCACCAGCCGAGACAGGGAGTTAAACACTGAAGCTTTCTTT. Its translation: CATSRDRELNTEAFF.

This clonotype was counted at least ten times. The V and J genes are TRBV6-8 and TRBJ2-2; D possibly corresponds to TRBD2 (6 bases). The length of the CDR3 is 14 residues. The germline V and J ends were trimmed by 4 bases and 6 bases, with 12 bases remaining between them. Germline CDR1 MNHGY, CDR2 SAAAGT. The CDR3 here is CASSWGSGAGELFF. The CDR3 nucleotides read TGTGCCAGCAGTTGGGGTAGCGGAGCCGGGGAGCTGTTTTTT.

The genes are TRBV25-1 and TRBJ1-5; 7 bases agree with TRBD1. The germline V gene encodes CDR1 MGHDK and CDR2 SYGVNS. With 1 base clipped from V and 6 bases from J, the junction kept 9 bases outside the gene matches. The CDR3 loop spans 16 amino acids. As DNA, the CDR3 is TGTGCCAGCAGTGAATCGGGGGAGGCAGGGGGTCAGCCCCAGCATTTT. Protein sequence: CASSESGEAGGQPQHF.

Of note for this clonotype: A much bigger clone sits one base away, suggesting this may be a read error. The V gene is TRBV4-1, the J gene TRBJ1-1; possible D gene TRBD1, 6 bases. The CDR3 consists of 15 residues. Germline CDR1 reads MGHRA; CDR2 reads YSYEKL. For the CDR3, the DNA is TGCGCCAGCAGCCCTCCGAGGACAGCAAGCACTGGAGCTTTCTTT. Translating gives CASSPPRTASTGAFF.

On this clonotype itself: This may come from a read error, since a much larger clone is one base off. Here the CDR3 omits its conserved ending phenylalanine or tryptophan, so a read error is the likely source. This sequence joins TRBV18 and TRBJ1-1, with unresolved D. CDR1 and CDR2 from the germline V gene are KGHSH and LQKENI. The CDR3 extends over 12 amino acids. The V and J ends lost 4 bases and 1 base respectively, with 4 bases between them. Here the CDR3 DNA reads TGTGCCAGCTCACGTCAGAACACTGAAGCTTTCGTT. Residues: CASSRQNTEAFV.

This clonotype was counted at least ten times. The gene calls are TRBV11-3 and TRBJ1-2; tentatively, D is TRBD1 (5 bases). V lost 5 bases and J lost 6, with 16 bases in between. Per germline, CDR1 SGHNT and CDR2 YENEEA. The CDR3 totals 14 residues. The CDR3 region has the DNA TGTGCCAGCAGCCCTCAGGGCGAGTCGGATGGCTACACCTTC. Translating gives CASSPQGESDGYTF.

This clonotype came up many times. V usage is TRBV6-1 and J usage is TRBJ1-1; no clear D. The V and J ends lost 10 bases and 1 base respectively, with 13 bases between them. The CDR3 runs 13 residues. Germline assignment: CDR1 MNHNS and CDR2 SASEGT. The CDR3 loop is CAISVRRNTEAFF. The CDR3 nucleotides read TGTGCCATCTCGGTCCGCCGGAACACTGAAGCTTTCTTT.

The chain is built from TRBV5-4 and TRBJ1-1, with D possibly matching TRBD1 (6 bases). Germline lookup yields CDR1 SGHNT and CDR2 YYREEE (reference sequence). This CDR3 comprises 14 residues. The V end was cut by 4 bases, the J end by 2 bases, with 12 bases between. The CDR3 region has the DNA TGTGCCAGCAGCGGTAGGGGGGGCAACACTGAAGCTTTCTTT. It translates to CASSGRGGNTEAFF. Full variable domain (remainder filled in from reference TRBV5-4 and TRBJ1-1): ETGVTQSPTHLIKTRGQQVTLRCSSQSGHNTVSWYQQALGQGPQFIFQYYREEENGRGNFPPRFSGLQFPNYSSELNVNALELDDSALYLCASSGRGGNTEAFFGQGTRLTVV.

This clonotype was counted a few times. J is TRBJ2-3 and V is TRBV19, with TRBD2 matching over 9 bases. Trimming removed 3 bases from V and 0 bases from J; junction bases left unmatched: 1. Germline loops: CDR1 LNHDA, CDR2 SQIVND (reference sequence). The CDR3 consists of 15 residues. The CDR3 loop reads CASSIAGGSTDTQYF. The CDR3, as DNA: TGTGCCAGTAGTATTGCGGGGGGGAGCACAGATACGCAGTATTTT.